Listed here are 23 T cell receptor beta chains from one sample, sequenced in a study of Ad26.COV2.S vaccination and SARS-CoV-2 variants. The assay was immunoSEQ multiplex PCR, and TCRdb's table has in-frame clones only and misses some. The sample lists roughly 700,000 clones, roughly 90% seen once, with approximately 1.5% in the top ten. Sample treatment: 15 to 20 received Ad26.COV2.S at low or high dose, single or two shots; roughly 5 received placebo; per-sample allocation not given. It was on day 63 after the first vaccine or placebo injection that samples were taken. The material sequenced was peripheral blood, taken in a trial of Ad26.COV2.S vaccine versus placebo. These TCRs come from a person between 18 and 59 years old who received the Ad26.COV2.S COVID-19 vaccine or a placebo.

The CDR3 region has the DNA TGTGCCACCATCCGACGAAGCTCCTACGAGCAGTACTTC. Translation gives CATIRRSSYEQYF. The rearrangement links TRBV6-5 to TRBJ2-7; D not resolved. Germline V gene lookup returns CDR1 MNHEY and CDR2 SVGAGI. The CDR3 contains 13 residues. Trimming shortened V by 10 bases and J by 0 bases, and 13 bases separated the two germline ends.

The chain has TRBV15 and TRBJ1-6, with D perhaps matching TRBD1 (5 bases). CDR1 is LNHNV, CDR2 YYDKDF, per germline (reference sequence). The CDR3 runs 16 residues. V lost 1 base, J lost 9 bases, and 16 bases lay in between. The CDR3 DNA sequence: TGTGCCACCAGCAGAGCCGAGGGACTTTTGGGTTCACCCCTCCACTTT. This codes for CATSRAEGLLGSPLHF.

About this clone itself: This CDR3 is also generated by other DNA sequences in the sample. CDR3 region: CASSTDSNQPQHF. In DNA, the CDR3 is TGTGCCAGCTCAACGGACAGCAATCAGCCCCAGCATTTT. This chain uses TRBV18 with TRBJ1-5; D uncertain. Germline V gene sequence: CDR1 KGHSH, CDR2 LQKENI. Trimming removed 5 bases from V and 1 base from J, with 6 bases in between. The CDR3 length is 13 residues.

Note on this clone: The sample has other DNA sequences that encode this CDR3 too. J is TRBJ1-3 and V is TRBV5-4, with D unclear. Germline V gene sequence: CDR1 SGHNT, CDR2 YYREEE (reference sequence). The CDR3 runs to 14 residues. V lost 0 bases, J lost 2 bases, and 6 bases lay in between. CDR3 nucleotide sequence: TGTGCCAGCAGCTTGGTTGGGGCTGGAAACACCATATATTTT. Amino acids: CASSLVGAGNTIYF. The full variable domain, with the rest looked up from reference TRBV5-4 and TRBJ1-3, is ETGVTQSPTHLIKTRGQQVTLRCSSQSGHNTVSWYQQALGQGPQFIFQYYREEENGRGNFPPRFSGLQFPNYSSELNVNALELDDSALYLCASSLVGAGNTIYFGEGSWLTVV.

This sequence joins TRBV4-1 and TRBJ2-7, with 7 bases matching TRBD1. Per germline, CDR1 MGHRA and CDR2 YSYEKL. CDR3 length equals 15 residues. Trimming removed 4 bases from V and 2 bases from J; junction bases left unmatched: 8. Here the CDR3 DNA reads TGCGCCAGCAGCCGAGACCGGGACAGAGCCTACGAGCAGTACTTC. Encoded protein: CASSRDRDRAYEQYF.

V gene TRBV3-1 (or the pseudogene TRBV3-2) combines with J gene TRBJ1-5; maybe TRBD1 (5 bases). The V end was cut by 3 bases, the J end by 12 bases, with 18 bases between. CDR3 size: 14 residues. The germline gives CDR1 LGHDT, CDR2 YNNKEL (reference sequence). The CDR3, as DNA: TGTGCCAGCAGCCAGGGGCACAGCCAAGAAGTCCAGCATTTT. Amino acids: CASSQGHSQEVQHF.

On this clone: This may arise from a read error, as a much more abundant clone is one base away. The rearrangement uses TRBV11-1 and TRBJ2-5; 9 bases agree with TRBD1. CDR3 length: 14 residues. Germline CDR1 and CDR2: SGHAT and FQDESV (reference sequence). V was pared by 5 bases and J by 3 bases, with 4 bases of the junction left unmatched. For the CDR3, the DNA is TGTGCCAGCAGCCCCAGGACAGGGGAAGAGACCCAGTACTTC. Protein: CASSPRTGEETQYF.

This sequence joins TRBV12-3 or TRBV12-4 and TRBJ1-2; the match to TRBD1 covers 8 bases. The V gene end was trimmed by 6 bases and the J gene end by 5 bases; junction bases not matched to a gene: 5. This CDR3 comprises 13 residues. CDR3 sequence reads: CASRHGQGYGYTF. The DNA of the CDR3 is TGTGCCAGCAGACATGGACAGGGATATGGCTACACCTTC.

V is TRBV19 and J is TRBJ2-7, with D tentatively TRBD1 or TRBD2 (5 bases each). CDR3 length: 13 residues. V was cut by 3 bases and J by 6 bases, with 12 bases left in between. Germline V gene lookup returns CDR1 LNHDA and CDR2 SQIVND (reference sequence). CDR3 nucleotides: TGTGCCAGTAGTATTCCCAGGGACGGCGAGCAGTACTTC. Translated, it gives CASSIPRDGEQYF.

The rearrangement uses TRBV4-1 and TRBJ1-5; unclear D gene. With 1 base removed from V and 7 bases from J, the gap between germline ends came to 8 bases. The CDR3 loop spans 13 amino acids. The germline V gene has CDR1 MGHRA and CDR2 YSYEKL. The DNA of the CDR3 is TGCGCCAGCAGCCAAGGTCCGGCCCAGCCCCAGCATTTT. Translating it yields CASSQGPAQPQHF.

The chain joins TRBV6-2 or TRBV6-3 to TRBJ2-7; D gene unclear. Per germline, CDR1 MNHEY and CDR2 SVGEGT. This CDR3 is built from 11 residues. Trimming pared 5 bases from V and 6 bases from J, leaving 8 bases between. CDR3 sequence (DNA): TGTGCCAGCAGTCGGTGGGGCGAGCAGTACTTC. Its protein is CASSRWGEQYF.

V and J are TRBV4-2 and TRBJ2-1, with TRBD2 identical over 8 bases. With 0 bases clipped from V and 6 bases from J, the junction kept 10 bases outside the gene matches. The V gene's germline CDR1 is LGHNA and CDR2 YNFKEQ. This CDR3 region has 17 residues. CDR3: CASSQDVIGLASNEQFF. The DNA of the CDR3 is TGTGCCAGCAGCCAAGATGTCATCGGACTAGCCAGCAATGAGCAGTTCTTC.

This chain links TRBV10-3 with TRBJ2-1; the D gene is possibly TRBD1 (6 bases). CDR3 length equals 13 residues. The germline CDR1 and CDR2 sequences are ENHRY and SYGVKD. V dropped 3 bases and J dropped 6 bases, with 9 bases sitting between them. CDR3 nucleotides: TGTGCCATCAGTGACAGGGGTCCCAATGAGCAGTTCTTC. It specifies CAISDRGPNEQFF.

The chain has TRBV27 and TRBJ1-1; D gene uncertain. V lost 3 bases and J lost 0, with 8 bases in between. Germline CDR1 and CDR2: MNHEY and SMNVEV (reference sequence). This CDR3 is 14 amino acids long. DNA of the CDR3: TGTGCCAGCAGTTTCGGTCTAGTGAACACTGAAGCTTTCTTT. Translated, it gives CASSFGLVNTEAFF.

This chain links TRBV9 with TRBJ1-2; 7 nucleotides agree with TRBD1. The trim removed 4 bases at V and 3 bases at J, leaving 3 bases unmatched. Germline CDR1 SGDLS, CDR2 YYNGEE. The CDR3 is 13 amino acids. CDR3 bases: TGTGCCAGCAGCAATACAGGGGACTATGGCTACACCTTC. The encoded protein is CASSNTGDYGYTF.

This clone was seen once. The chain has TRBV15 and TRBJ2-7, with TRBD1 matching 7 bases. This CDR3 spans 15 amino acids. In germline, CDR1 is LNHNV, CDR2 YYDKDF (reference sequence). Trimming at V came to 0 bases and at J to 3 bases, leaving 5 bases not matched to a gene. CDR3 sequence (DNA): TGTGCCACCAGCAGAGAGGGACAGAGATTCTACGAGCAGTACTTC. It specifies CATSREGQRFYEQYF.

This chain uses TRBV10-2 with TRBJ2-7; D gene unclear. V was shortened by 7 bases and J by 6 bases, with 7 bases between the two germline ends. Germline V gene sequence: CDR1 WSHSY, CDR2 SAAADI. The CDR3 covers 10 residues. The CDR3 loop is CASNRGEQYF. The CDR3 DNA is TGCGCCAGCAACAGAGGCGAGCAGTACTTC.

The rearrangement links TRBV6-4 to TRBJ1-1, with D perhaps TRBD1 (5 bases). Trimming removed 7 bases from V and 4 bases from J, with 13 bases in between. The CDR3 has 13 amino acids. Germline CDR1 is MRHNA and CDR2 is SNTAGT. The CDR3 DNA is TGTGCCAGCAAGGAGGGAACAGGCACTGAAGCTTTCTTT. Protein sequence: CASKEGTGTEAFF.

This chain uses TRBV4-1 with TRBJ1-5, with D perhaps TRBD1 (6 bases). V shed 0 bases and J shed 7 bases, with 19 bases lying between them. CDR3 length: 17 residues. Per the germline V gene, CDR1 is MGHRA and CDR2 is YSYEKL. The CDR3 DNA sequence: TGCGCCAGCAGCCAAGAGAGGGGGAAGGGTGTACTGCAGCCCCAGCATTTT. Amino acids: CASSQERGKGVLQPQHF.

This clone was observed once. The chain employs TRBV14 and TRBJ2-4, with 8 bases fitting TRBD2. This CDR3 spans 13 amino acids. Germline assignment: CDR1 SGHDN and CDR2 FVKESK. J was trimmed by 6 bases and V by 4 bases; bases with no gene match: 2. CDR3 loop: CASSRAGVNIQYF. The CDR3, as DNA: TGTGCCAGCAGCCGAGCGGGAGTAAACATTCAGTACTTC.

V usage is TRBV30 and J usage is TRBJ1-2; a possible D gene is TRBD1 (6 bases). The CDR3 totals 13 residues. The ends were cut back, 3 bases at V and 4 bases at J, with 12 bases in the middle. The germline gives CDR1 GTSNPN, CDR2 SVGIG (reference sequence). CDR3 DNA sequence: TGTGCCTGGAGCCCCCAGGGGTCCTATGGCTACACCTTC. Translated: CAWSPQGSYGYTF.

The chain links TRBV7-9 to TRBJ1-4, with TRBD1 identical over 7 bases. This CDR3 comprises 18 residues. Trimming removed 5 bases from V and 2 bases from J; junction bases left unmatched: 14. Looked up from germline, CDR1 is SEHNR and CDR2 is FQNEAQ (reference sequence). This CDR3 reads CASSPFSSTGATNEKLFF. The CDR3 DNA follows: TGTGCCAGCAGCCCCTTCTCGTCAACAGGGGCCACTAATGAAAAACTGTTTTTT.

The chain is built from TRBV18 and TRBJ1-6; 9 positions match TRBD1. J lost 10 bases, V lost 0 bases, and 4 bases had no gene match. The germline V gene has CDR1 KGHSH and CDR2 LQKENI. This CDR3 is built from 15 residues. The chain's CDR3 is CASSPPGQGVSPLHF. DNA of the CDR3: TGTGCCAGCTCACCACCGGGACAGGGCGTGTCACCCCTCCACTTT.